Given below is one TCR beta chain in context. No cognate antigen has been identified for it. Within one base of it there is no much larger clone, and no base qualities were kept. The data originate from a study of shared clonotypes between healthy human individuals (dated by TCRdb to the early 2020s). Regarding the study in general: The cohort included three men and two women between 18 and 49 years of age. Between about 0.9 and 8.9 billion PBMCs per donor were obtained by leukapheresis. To estimate repertoire size and how much clonotype sharing occurs between individuals, the study deeply sequenced the blood TCR repertoires of 5 or 6 healthy adults. To increase sequencing depth and limit assay-specific biases, different laboratories used diverse techniques to prepare libraries and sequence TCR repertoires. For each donor, three plates each were used for CD4 naive and CD4 memory, two plates were used for CD8 naive, and one plate was used for CD8 memory.

General conclusions and limits of the study: Across a handful of donors, 4.5% to 6.5% of naive CD4, 3.5% of naive CD8, approximately 2.5% of memory CD4, and roughly 0.41% of memory CD8 clonotypes were shared. Incomplete sequencing was indicated by rarefaction of sorted-subset datasets, despite the large sequencing depth. Naive subsets generally had larger estimated clonotype richness than memory subsets. Based on pairwise subsampling, the degree of clonotype sharing among donors was expected to be affected by sequencing depth. Compared with non-shared clonotypes, the clonotypes found in all four sorted-subset donors had higher generation probabilities. Because the study included only a small number of donors, the genetic and exposure-history diversity represented was limited. Sampling was limited to blood, and TCR repertoires in tissue likely differ from TCR repertoires in blood.

Using the deep immunoSEQ assay, TCR CDR3 regions were amplified from genomic DNA by multiplex PCR. Extracted genomic DNA from each cell subset was distributed evenly across all wells of several immunoSEQ 96-well plates, and each plate was treated as a replicate. For sorted subsets, each replicate PCR was loaded with approximately 200 ng genomic DNA, equivalent to about 33,000 T cell genomes. Purified libraries were measured with a Qubit 3.0 fluorometer, size-checked on a Bioanalyzer 2100, and measured again with the KAPA Library Quantification kit. Every immunoSEQ 96-well plate was sequenced on a separate single-read 150-cycle Illumina NextSeq 550 flow cell. In the authors' own workflow: The immunoSEQ output contained only junctional sequences without quality scores, so filtering could not match that applied to full-length reads. To assign V/J genes and CDR3, sequences were annotated against IMGT germline references using PyIR, a Python wrapper for IgBLAST v1.9. Reads were filtered out if the reads had weak V/J assignments (E-value above 1e-6), no CDR3, stop codons, out-of-frame junctions, or ambiguous translated residues. A V3J clonotype was defined by an identical inferred V gene, J gene, and CDR3 amino acid sequence. Percentage overlap between repertoires was computed as shared unique clonotypes divided by the size of the smaller repertoire. Three approaches were used to assess repertoire richness: RTK rarefaction, the Chao1 estimator, and Recon v2.1 estimates of unobserved clonotypes. OLGA was used to compute generation probabilities for all TCRbeta clonotypes that the gDNA method yielded from a handful of donors. TCRdb provides this immuneACCESS table in a form limited to in-frame rearrangements. Some clones are lacking; in checked studies, under half of them reflect an unresolved V gene, and why the rest are absent is not known. The D gene and trimming were derived from the DNA, and the V and J assignments and clone size from that table. The table for this sample lists about 750,000 clones; 80% to 95% of them were counted only once. The ten largest clones represent around 24% of the sample.

CD8 naive samples were obtained by positive selection for CCR7 among CD45RO-negative cells, yielding a CD45RA+CCR7+ population from which TemRA cells were excluded. The donors were healthy, HIV-negative adults with no recently reported acute infections or vaccinations. Every donor was a Caucasian adult living in Nashville, Tennessee, USA. After blood collection by leukapheresis, PBMCs were isolated using Ficoll-Histopaque density gradient centrifugation and then cryopreserved in the vapor phase of liquid nitrogen. Purity and quantity of every magnetically sorted T cell population were checked by analytical flow cytometry. Each sorted fraction had its genomic DNA isolated and then quantified by UV absorbance on a Nanodrop 2000c. The CDR3 numbers 16 residues from cysteine through phenylalanine. Only CDR3 DNA is held: 48 bases, read in frame from base 1. Trimming costs V 1 base and J 6 bases, and their ends lie 17 bases apart.

Source material: naive CD8+ T cells sorted from blood. The label giving this sample's cell subset or site can be read as: CD45RA+CCR7+. The chain was built from TRBV23-1 and TRBJ2-3; no D gene can be assigned with confidence. TRBV23-1 is an ORF, with its function uncertain. The clonotype was recovered from a man aged 25-40 years in good health. CDR3 loop: CASSQFGEMGLDTQYF. The nucleotide sequence reads as follows: TGCGCCAGCAGTCAATTTGGTGAAATGGGTTTGGATACGCAGTATTTT.